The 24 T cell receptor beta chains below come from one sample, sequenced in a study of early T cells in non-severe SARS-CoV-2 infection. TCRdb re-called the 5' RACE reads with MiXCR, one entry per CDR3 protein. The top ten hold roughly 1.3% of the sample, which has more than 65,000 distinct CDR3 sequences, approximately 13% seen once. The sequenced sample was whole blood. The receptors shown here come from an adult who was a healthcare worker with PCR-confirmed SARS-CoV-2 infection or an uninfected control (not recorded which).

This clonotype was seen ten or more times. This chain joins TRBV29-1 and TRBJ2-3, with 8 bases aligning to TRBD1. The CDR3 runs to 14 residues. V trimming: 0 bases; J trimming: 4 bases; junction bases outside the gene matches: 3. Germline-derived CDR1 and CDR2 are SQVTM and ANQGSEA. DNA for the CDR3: TGCAGCGTTGAAGAAGGGACAGGATCAGATACGCAGTATTTT. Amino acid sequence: CSVEEGTGSDTQYF.

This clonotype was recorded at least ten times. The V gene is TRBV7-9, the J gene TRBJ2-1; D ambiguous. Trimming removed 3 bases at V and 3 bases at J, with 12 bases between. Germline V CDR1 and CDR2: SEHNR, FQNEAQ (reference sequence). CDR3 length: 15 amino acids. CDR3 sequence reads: CASSLRRSDYNEQFF. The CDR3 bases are TGTGCCAGCAGCTTGCGACGGTCCGACTACAATGAGCAGTTCTTC.

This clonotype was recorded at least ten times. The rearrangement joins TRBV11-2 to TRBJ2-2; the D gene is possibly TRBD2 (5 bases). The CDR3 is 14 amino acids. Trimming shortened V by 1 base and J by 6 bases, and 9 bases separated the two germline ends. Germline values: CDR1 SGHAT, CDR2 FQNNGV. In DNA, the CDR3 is TGTGCCAGCAGCTTAGTGGCTAGCCCCGGGGAGCTGTTTTTT. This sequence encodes CASSLVASPGELFF.

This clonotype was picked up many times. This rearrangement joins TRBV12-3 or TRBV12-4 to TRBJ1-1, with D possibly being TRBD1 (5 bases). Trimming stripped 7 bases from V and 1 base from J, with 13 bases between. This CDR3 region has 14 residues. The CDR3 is CASIITGSNTEAFF. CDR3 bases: TGTGCCAGCATTATTACAGGTTCGAACACTGAAGCTTTCTTT.

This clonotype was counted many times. As DNA, the CDR3 is TGTGCCACCGGACAGGCTAGAACTAATGAAAAACTGTTTTTT. Its translation is CATGQARTNEKLFF. V gene TRBV10-3 combines with J gene TRBJ1-4, with TRBD1 matching over 7 bases. The J segment lost 1 base and the V segment lost 10 bases, leaving 6 bases of the junction unmatched. Germline CDR1 is ENHRY and CDR2 is SYGVKD. CDR3 length equals 14 residues.

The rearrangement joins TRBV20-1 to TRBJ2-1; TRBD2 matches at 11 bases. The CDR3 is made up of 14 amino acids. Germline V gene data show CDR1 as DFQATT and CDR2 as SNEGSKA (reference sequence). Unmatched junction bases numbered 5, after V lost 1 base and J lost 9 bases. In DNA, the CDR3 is TGCAGTGCTAGAGTGGCTAGCGGGAGGCTTGAGCAGTTCTTC. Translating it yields CSARVASGRLEQFF.

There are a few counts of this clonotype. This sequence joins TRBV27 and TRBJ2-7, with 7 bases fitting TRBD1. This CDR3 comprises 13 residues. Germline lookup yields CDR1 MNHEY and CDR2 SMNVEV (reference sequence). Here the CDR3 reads CATGDPLAGEQYF. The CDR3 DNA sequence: TGTGCTACAGGGGACCCTCTTGCTGGGGAGCAGTACTTC.

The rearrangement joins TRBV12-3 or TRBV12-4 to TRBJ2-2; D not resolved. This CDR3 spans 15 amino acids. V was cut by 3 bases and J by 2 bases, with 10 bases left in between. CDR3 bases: TGTGCCAGCAGTTTGTCGGCGAGTAACACCGGGGAGCTGTTTTTT. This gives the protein CASSLSASNTGELFF.

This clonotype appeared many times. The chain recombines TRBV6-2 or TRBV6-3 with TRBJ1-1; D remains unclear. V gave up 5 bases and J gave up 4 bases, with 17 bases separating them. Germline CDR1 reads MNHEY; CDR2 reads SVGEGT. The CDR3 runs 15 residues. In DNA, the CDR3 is TGTGCCAGCAGTGCAACGAGTGCCCGGAGCACTGAAGCTTTCTTT. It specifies CASSATSARSTEAFF.

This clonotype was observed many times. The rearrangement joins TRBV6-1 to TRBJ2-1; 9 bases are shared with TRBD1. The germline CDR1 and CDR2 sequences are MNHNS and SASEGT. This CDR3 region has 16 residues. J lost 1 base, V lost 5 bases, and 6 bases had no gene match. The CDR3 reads CASSKTGGGSYNEQFF. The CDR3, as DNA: TGTGCCAGCAGTAAAACAGGGGGCGGATCCTACAATGAGCAGTTCTTC.

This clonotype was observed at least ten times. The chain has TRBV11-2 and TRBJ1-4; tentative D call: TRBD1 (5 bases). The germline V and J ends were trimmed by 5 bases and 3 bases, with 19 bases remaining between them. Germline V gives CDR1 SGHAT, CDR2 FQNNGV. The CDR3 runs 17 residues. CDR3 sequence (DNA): TGTGCCAGCAGCCGACTCCCTTCTGTGGGGGCTAATGAAAAACTGTTTTTT. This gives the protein CASSRLPSVGANEKLFF.

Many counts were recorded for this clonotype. CDR3 region: CASSLLSGDTEAFF. CDR3 bases: TGTGCCAGCAGTTTATTGTCAGGGGACACTGAAGCTTTCTTT. The chain couples TRBV28 to TRBJ1-1, with a weak D call TRBD1 (6 bases). Between the trimmed V and J ends, which lost 1 base and 3 bases, there was a span of 9 bases. From germline, CDR1 is MDHEN and CDR2 SYDVKM. The CDR3 covers 14 residues.

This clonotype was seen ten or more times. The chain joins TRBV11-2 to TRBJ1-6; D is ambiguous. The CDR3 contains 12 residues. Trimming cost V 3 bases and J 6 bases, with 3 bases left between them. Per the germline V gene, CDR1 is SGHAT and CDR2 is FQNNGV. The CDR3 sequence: CASSFRNSPLHF. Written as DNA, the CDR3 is TGTGCCAGCAGCTTCCGTAATTCACCCCTCCACTTT.

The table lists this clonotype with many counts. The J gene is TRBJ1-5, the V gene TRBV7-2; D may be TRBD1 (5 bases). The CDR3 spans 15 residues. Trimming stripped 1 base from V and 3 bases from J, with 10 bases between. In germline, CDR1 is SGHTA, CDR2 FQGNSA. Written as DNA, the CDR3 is TGTGCCAGCAGCTTAGAGTTGGGGGACAATCAGCCCCAGCATTTT. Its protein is CASSLELGDNQPQHF.

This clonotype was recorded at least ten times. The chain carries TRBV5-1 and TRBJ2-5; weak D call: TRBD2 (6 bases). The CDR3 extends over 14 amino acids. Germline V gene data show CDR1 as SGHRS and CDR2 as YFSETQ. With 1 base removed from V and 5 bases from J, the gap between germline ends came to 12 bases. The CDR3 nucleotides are TGCGCCAGCAGCTTGCGGGGCCGGGGGGAGACCCAGTACTTC. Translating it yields CASSLRGRGETQYF. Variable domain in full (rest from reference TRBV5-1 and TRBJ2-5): KAGVTQTPRYLIKTRGQQVTLSCSPISGHRSVSWYQQTPGQGLQFLFEYFSETQRNKGNFPGRFSGRQFSNSRSEMNVSTLELGDSALYLCASSLRGRGETQYFGPGTRLLVL.

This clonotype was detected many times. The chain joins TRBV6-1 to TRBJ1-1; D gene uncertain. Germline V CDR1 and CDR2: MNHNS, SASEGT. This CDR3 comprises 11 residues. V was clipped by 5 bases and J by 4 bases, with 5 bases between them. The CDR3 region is CASSRGTEAFF. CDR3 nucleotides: TGTGCCAGCAGTCGGGGCACTGAAGCTTTCTTT.

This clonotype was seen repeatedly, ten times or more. For the CDR3, the DNA is TGTGCCAGCAGCTTAGCTAGCTTTTACGAGCAGTACTTC. It translates to CASSLASFYEQYF. The V gene is TRBV7-9, the J gene TRBJ2-7; D is undetermined. Germline assignment: CDR1 SEHNR and CDR2 FQNEAQ (reference sequence). V dropped 0 bases and J dropped 4 bases, with 7 bases sitting between them. This CDR3 has 13 residues.

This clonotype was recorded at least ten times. CDR3 sequence reads: CASSTGRYYEQYF. DNA for the CDR3: TGTGCCAGCAGCACCGGGAGATACTACGAGCAGTACTTC. The chain combines TRBV28 with TRBJ2-7; the D gene is possibly TRBD2 (6 bases). V dropped 6 bases and J dropped 3 bases, with 12 bases sitting between them. This CDR3 is 13 amino acids long. Germline CDR1 and CDR2: MDHEN and SYDVKM. The full variable domain, in which reference TRBV28 and TRBJ2-7 provide the parts outside the CDR3, is DVKVTQSSRYLVKRTGEKVFLECVQDMDHENMFWYRQDPGLGLRLIYFSYDVKMKEKGDIPEGYSVSREKKERFSLILESASTNQTSMYLCASSTGRYYEQYFGPGTRLTVT.

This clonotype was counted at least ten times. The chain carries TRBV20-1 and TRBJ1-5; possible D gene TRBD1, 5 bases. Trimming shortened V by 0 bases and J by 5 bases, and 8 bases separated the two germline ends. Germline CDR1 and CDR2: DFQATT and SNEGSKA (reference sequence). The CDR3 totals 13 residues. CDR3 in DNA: TGCAGTGCTAGAGAAGACAGCGATCAGCCCCAGCATTTT. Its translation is CSAREDSDQPQHF.

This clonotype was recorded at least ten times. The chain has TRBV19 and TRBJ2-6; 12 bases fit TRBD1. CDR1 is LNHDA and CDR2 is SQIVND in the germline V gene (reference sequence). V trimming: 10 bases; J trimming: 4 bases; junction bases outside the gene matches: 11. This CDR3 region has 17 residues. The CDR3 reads CATEGWDRGPGANVLTF. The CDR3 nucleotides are TGTGCCACCGAAGGTTGGGACAGGGGGCCCGGGGCCAACGTCCTGACTTTC. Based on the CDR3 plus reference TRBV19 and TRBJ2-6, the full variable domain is DGGITQSPKYLFRKEGQNVTLSCEQNLNHDAMYWYRQDPGQGLRLIYYSQIVNDFQKGDIAEGYSVSREKKESFPLTVTSAQKNPTAFYLCATEGWDRGPGANVLTFGAGSRLTVL.

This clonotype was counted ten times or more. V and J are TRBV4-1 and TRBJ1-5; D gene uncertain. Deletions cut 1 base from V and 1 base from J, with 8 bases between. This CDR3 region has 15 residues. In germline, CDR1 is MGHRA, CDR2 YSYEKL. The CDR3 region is CASSQVPGSNQPQHF. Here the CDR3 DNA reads TGCGCCAGCAGCCAAGTGCCGGGGAGCAATCAGCCCCAGCATTTT.

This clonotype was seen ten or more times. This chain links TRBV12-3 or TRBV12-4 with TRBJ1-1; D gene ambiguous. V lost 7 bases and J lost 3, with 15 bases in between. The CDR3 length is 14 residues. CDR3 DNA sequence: TGTGCCAGCACCCCGGCCGGTAGGGACACTGAAGCTTTCTTT. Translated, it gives CASTPAGRDTEAFF.

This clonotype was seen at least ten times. The CDR3 sequence: CASSLAQVNEQFF. CDR3 DNA sequence: TGTGCCAGCAGCCTGGCACAGGTCAATGAGCAGTTCTTC. This chain uses TRBV27 with TRBJ2-1; a weak D match, TRBD1 (5 bases). Between the trimmed V and J ends, which lost 6 bases and 6 bases, there was a span of 12 bases. Germline V gene data show CDR1 as MNHEY and CDR2 as SMNVEV (reference sequence). This CDR3 is 13 amino acids long.

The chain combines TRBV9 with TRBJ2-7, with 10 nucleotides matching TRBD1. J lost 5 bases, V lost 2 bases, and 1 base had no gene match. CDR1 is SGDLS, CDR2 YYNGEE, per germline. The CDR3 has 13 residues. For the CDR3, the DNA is TGTGCCAGCAGCGTTGGGACAGGGGACGAGCAGTACTTC. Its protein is CASSVGTGDEQYF. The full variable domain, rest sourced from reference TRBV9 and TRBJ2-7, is DSGVTQTPKHLITATGQRVTLRCSPRSGDLSVYWYQQSLDQGLQFLIQYYNGEERAKGNILERFSAQQFPDLHSELNLSSLELGDSALYFCASSVGTGDEQYFGPGTRLTVT.